A selection of T cell receptor beta chains follows, all from one sample in a study of blood T cell repertoires in COVID-19. Method: immunoSEQ multiplex PCR; TCRdb's copy keeps in-frame clones and lacks some. The table records about 190,000 clones, 70% to 85% of them present only once. Sequencing was carried out using PBMCs or T cells enriched from blood (not recorded which). The receptor source for this set is a woman in her 30s who had recovered from COVID-19. Both conserved end residues are part of each CDR3. A D gene is named only where the DNA matches it firmly. Expanded clones get a size class; other rows say once, few or many, or leave the size out.

j_gene	v_gene	d_gene	abundance	CDR3nt	CDR3aa
TRBJ2-1	TRBV24-1	TRBD1	-	TGTGCCACCAGTGATCTGTGGACAGGGGGCGATGAGCAGTTCTTC	CATSDLWTGGDEQFF
TRBJ1-2	TRBV6-5	TRBD1	-	TGTGCCAGCAGGGACAGGATTAACTATGGCTACACCTTC	CASRDRINYGYTF
TRBJ2-3	TRBV7-9	TRBD1	-	TGTGCCAGCAGCTTACGGGACAGGGAATCACATACGCAGTATTTT	CASSLRDRESHTQYF
TRBJ1-2	TRBV6-5	-	-	TGTGCCAGCAGTTACGCGGGGGGGCGAGCTGGCTACACCTTC	CASSYAGGRAGYTF
TRBJ2-3	TRBV2	TRBD2	-	TGTGCCAGCAGGCTTGCGGGAGGGACCACAGATACGCAGTATTTT	CASRLAGGTTDTQYF
TRBJ2-3	TRBV4-1	-	few	TGCGCCAGCAGCCACCTCCCCACCAGGGACAGGGGGTCTAGCGGGAGTTCGGATACGCAGTATTTT	CASSHLPTRDRGSSGSSDTQYF
TRBJ2-5	TRBV25-1	TRBD1	once	TGTGCCAGCAGTGATAGGGGGACAGCCCTTTTAGAGACCCAGTACTTC	CASSDRGTALLETQYF
TRBJ2-4	TRBV28	TRBD2	-	TGTGCCAGCAGTTTTAGGAGGGGCCTTAGCGGGGAGCCACGTAACATTCAGTACTTC	CASSFRRGLSGEPRNIQYF
TRBJ2-1	TRBV6-1	-	-	TGTGCCAGCAGTGAAGCTAGAAGCCATGAGCAGTTCTTC	CASSEARSHEQFF
TRBJ2-1	TRBV7-8	TRBD2	few	TGTGCCAGCAGCTTAGCGATAGGACTAGCGGGAGACAATGAGCAGTTCTTC	CASSLAIGLAGDNEQFF
TRBJ1-1	TRBV7-2	-	-	TGTGCCAGCAGCTTAGAGCGTTACACTGAAGCTTTCTTT	CASSLERYTEAFF
TRBJ2-1	TRBV5-1	TRBD2	-	TGCGCCAGCAGACGACTAGCGACCTACAATGAGCAGTTCTTC	CASRRLATYNEQFF
TRBJ2-5	TRBV27	-	-	TGTGCCAGCAGTTTATTCCCGGCAGGGATGGGTTCAGAGACCCAGTACTTC	CASSLFPAGMGSETQYF
TRBJ1-3	TRBV5-6	-	-	TGTGCCAGCATGGGAGGCGGGTCCAGCTCTGGAAACACCATATATTTT	CASMGGGSSSGNTIYF
TRBJ1-2	TRBV12-3/TRBV12-4	TRBD1	-	TGTGCCAGCAGTTTCGGACAGGCTATGGGCTACACCTTC	CASSFGQAMGYTF
TRBJ1-1	TRBV12-3/TRBV12-4	TRBD1	few	TGTGCCAGCAGCGAAGACAGGGGGGTTGAAGCTTTCTTT	CASSEDRGVEAFF